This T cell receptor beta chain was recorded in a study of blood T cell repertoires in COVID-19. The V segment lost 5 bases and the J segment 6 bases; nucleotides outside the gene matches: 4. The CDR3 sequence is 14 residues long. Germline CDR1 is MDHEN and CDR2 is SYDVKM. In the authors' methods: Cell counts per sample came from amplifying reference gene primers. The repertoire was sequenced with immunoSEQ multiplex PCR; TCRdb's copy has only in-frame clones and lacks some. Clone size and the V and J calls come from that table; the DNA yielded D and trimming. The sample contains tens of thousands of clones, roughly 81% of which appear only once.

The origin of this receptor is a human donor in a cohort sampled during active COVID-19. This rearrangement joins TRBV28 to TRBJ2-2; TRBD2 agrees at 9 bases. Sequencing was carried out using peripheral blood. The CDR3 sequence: CASSPGGRAGELFF. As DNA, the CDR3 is TGTGCCAGCAGTCCCGGCGGGAGGGCCGGGGAGCTGTTTTTT.